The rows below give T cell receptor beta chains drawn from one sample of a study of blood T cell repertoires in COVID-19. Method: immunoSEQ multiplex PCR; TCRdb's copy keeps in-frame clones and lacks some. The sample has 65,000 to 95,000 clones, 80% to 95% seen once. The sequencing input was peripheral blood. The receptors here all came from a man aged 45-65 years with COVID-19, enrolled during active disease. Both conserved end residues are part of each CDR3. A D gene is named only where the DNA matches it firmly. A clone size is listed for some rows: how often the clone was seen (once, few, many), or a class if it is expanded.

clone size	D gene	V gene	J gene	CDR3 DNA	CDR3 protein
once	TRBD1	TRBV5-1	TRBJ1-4	TGCGCCAGCAGCTCGGGACAGGACTATGAAAAACTGTTTTTT	CASSSGQDYEKLFF
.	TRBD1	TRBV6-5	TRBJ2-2	TGTGCCAGCAGAACGGGACAGACTAACACCGGGGAGCTGTTTTTT	CASRTGQTNTGELFF
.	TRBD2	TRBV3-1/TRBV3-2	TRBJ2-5	TGTGCCAGCAGCCAAGATTGGCCTAGCGGGAGTATGGAGACCCAGTACTTC	CASSQDWPSGSMETQYF
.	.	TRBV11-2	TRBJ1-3	TGTGCCAGCAGCTTAGCCGGGGGCTCTGGAAACACCATATATTTT	CASSLAGGSGNTIYF
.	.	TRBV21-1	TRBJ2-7	TGTGCCAGCAGCAATGGCAGGCACTACGAGCAGTACTTC	CASSNGRHYEQYF
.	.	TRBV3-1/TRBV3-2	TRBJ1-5	TGTGCCAGCAGCCCGGACCTAGGGGGTCAGCCCCAGCATTTT	CASSPDLGGQPQHF
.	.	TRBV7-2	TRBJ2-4	TGTGCCAGCAGCCAGCCCCTCTCCGGGTACGAAAACATTCAGTACTTC	CASSQPLSGYENIQYF
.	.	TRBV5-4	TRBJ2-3	TGTGCCAGCAGCTTGGGGGCCGGGATGGGCACAGATACGCAGTATTTT	CASSLGAGMGTDTQYF
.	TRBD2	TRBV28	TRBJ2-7	TGTGCCAGCAGTCTTAGCGGGGGGAATATCTACGAGCAGTACTTC	CASSLSGGNIYEQYF
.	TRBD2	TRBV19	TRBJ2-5	TGTGCCAGTAGTGTGACTAGCGGGAGTGAGACCCAGTACTTC	CASSVTSGSETQYF
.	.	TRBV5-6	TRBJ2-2	TGTGCCAGCAGCTTGGGACTGGCCACCGGGGAGCTGTTTTTT	CASSLGLATGELFF
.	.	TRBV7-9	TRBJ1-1	TGTGCCAGCAGCCCTGACGGAGACACTGAAGCTTTCTTT	CASSPDGDTEAFF
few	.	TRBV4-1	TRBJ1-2	TGCGCCAGCAGCCAAGATCCAAGGGCAGGGGAAGACTATGGCTACACCTTC	CASSQDPRAGEDYGYTF
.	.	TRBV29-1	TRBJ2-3	TGCAGCGTTGAAGATCCCCGACAGGCCCAAGATACGCAGTATTTT	CSVEDPRQAQDTQYF
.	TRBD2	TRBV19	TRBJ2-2	TGTGCCAGTAGGCAGCGGGAGTGGGAGCTGTTTTTT	CASRQREWELFF
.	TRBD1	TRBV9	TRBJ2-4	TGTGCCAGCAGCGTAGATGGACAGGGGTCCAAAAACATTCAGTACTTC	CASSVDGQGSKNIQYF
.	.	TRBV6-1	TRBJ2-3	TGTGCCAGCAGTCTCGGACAGTACACAGATACGCAGTATTTT	CASSLGQYTDTQYF
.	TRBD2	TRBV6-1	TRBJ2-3	TGTGCCAGCAGTGAGTTAGGACTAGCGGGAGCGGGCACAGATACGCAGTATTTT	CASSELGLAGAGTDTQYF
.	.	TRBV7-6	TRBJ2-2	TGTGCCAGCAGCCCCATGGGTATCAGGGTCGGGGAGCTGTTTTTT	CASSPMGIRVGELFF
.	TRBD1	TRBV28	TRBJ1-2	TGTGCCAGCAGTGAAGGACAGGGTGGGAATGGCTACACCTTC	CASSEGQGGNGYTF
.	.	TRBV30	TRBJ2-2	TGTGCCTGGACGCGAGTTCTTAACACCGGGGAGCTGTTTTTT	CAWTRVLNTGELFF
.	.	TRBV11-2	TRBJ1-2	TGTGCCAGCAGCCCCCAACAGAACTATGGCTACACCTTC	CASSPQQNYGYTF
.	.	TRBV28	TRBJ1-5	TGTGCCAGCAGTTTCGCCGACAGGACCAATCAGCCCCAGCATTTT	CASSFADRTNQPQHF
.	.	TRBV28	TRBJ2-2	TGTGCCAGCAGTAGACGGGACACCGGGGAGCTGTTTTTT	CASSRRDTGELFF
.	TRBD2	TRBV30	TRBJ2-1	TGTGCCTGGAGTGGAGGGACTAGCGGGAATGAGCAGTTCTTC	CAWSGGTSGNEQFF
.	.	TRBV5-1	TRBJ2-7	TGCGCCAGCAGCCCGGTCGGGGGCTCCTACGAGCAGTACTTC	CASSPVGGSYEQYF
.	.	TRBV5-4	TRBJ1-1	TGTGCCAGCAGCCTGGCGGGGGGCCGGAACACTGAAGCTTTCTTT	CASSLAGGRNTEAFF
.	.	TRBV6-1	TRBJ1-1	TGTGCCAGCAGTGACAGGGCTCGGACTGAAGCTTTCTTT	CASSDRARTEAFF
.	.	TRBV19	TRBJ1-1	TGTGCCAGTAGTATGTCCCCCGGGATGAACACTGAAGCTTTCTTT	CASSMSPGMNTEAFF
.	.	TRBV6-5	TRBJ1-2	TGTGCCAGCAGTTCTTCAGGGGCCTATGGCTACACCTTC	CASSSSGAYGYTF
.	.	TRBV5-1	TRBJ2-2	TGCGCCAGCAGCGGGGGCAGCTCTTTTACCGGGGAGCTGTTTTTT	CASSGGSSFTGELFF
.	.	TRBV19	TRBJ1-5	TGTGCCAGTACTCCCCTCCAGAGCAATCAGCCCCAGCATTTT	CASTPLQSNQPQHF
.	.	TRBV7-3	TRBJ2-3	TGTGCCAGCAGCTTAATCGGCGGGCGGAGCACAGATACGCAGTATTTT	CASSLIGGRSTDTQYF
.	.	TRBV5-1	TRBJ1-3	TGCGCCAGCAGCTTGGGACAGTTCAGCTCTGGAAACACCATATATTTT	CASSLGQFSSGNTIYF
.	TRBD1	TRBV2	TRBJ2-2	TGTGCCACAGGGGGAGAACGGCGCGTCGGAACCGGGGAGCTGTTTTTT	CATGGERRVGTGELFF
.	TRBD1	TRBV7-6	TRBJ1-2	TGTGCCAGCAGCCCTGGGACAGGGGGCATGTATCAGGGCTACACCTTC	CASSPGTGGMYQGYTF
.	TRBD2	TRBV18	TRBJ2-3	TGTGCCAGCTCACCATTACCTAGCGGCTCTAGCACAGATACGCAGTATTTT	CASSPLPSGSSTDTQYF
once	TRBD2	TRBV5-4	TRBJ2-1	TGTGCCAGCAGCCAAGCGGGAGGGTACAATGAGCAGTTCTTC	CASSQAGGYNEQFF
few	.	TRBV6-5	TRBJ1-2	TGTGCCAGCAGTTCCGGACAGGGCTACACCTTC	CASSSGQGYTF
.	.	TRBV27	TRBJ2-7	TGTGCCAGCAGGTCGAGCGCGGTGGGTACCTACGAGCAGTACTTC	CASRSSAVGTYEQYF
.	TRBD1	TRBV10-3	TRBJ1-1	TGTGCCACAGGGACAGGGGGGAACACTGAAGCTTTCTTT	CATGTGGNTEAFF
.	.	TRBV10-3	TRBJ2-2	TGTGCCATCAGTGAGGTTGGTAGGGGGAGCGGCACCGGGGAGCTGTTTTTT	CAISEVGRGSGTGELFF
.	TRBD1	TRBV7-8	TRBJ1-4	TGTGCCAGCAGCTTAGCAGCAGGGGGCATGGCTAATGAAAAACTGTTTTTT	CASSLAAGGMANEKLFF
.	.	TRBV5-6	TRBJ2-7	TGTGCCAGCAGCTTATTGGACACCGAGCAGTACTTC	CASSLLDTEQYF
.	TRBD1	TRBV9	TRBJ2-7	TGTGCCAGCAGCGTCTCGGGACAGTCCTACGAGCAGTACTTC	CASSVSGQSYEQYF
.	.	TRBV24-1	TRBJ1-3	TGTGCCACCAGTGGGGGGGGCCGCGGAAACACCATATATTTT	CATSGGGRGNTIYF
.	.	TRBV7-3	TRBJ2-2	TGTGCCAGCCAGTCGGGAGTCGCAGGGGAGCTGTTTTTT	CASQSGVAGELFF
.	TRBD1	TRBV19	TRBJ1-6	TGTGCCAGGGACCAGACAGGGTACAATTCACCCCTCCACTTT	CARDQTGYNSPLHF
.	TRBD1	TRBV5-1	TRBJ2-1	TGCGCCAGCAGCCCGGGACAGGGTTCGGGCTACAATGAGCAGTTCTTC	CASSPGQGSGYNEQFF
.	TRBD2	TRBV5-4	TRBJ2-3	TGTGCCAGCAGCTTACAAGGGCGGGGGGCTGAGGGGAATACGCAGTATTTT	CASSLQGRGAEGNTQYF
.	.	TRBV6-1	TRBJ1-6	TGTGCCAGCAGTGTTAACAGTTATTCCTATAATTCACCCCTCCACTTT	CASSVNSYSYNSPLHF
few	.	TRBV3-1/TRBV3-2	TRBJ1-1	TGTGCCAGCAGCCAAGAGGGGCTAGGCGGTGAAGCTTTCTTT	CASSQEGLGGEAFF
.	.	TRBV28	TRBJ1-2	TGTGCCAGCAGTCCTACAGGAAACTATGGCTACACCTTC	CASSPTGNYGYTF